This TCR beta chain was observed in a study of human T cells and chemical hapten exposure. Total RNA was isolated from unfractionated whole blood. What the library attached to individual cDNA molecules were unique molecular identifiers. In the original processing: Per-sample TCR counts ranged from roughly 23,224 to 750,000, median roughly 87,000. Via MiXCR, TCRdb re-called the 5' RACE reads, giving one row per CDR3 protein. Here the V and J calls rest on TCRdb's processing, not on the authors' analysis. The sample has tens of thousands of distinct CDR3 sequences, roughly 8% seen once. In its sample, this clonotype was seen many times. The CDR3 sequence is 15 residues long. The germline V gene encodes CDR1 MDHEN and CDR2 SYDVKM. Trimming took off 6 bases at V and 5 bases at J, with 16 bases between the two ends.

This chain connects TRBV28 to TRBJ2-2; weak D call: TRBD1 (5 bases). The receptor was isolated from a male donor in good health. The CDR3 sequence: CASSPQGIFTGELFF. CDR3 nucleotide sequence: TGTGCCAGCAGCCCCCAGGGAATTTTTACCGGGGAGCTGTTTTTT.